This T cell receptor (beta chain) was found in a study of blood T cell repertoires in COVID-19. Study-wide background: Sites in the United States, Italy and Spain provided acute and convalescent COVID-19 samples. Sources were T cells, B-cell-depleted T cells, or PBMCs; the material itself was cDNA or gDNA.

Germline V CDR1 and CDR2: LNHDA, SQIVND (reference sequence). The ends lost 6 bases at V and 2 bases at J; junction bases unmatched: 16. This CDR3 has 18 residues. Everyone who took part was roughly 18 to 100 years old, and they came from about two dozen US areas. TCRdb's table, derived via immunoSEQ multiplex PCR, lists solely in-frame clones and lacks some. The sample lists a few hundred thousand clones, almost 90% occurring once. The chain combines TRBV19 with TRBJ1-1; 9 positions match TRBD1. Sequenced sample: PBMCs or T cells enriched from blood (not recorded which). This clonotype was obtained from a woman under 30 with acute COVID-19. Here the CDR3 reads CASRPRRDRAFGNTEAFF. DNA for the CDR3: TGTGCCAGTAGGCCCCGTCGGGACAGGGCATTCGGAAACACTGAAGCTTTCTTT. Supplemented by reference TRBV19 and TRBJ1-1, the full variable domain reads DGGITQSPKYLFRKEGQNVTLSCEQNLNHDAMYWYRQDPGQGLRLIYYSQIVNDFQKGDIAEGYSVSREKKESFPLTVTSAQKNPTAFYLCASRPRRDRAFGNTEAFFGQGTRLTVV.